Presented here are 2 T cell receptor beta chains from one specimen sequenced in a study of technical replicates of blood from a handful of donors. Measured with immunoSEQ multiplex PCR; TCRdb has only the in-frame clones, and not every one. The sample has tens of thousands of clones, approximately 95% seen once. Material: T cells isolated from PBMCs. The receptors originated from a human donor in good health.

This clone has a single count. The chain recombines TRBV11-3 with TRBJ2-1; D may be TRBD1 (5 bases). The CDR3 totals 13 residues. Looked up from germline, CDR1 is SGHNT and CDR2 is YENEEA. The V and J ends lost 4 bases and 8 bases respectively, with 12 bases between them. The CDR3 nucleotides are TGTGCCAGCAGCTACAATAGGGGCGATGAGCAGTTCTTC. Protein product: CASSYNRGDEQFF.

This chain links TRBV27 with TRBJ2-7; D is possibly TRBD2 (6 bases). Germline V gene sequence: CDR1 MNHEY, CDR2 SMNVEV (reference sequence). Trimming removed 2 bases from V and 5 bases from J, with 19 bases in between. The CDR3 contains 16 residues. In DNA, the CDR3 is TGTGCCAGCAGTTTAAGCAGGAGACTAGGAATGAACGAGCAGTACTTC. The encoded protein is CASSLSRRLGMNEQYF.